The T cell receptor (beta chain) under discussion was sequenced for a study of CD8 T cells in ankylosing spondylitis. The CDR3 totals 16 residues. The V gene's germline CDR1 is SGHDT and CDR2 YYEEEE. V lost 1 base and J 2 bases, leaving 16 bases between the germline ends. Generation of TCR beta libraries employed quantitative 5'-RACE incorporating molecular barcodes. TCRdb fed the 5' RACE reads into MiXCR, producing one record per CDR3 protein. This sample has some 63,000 distinct CDR3 sequences, with approximately 6% found just once. In this sample, this clonotype turned up many times. Sequenced: synovial fluid, either unsorted or a sorted T cell fraction (not recorded which). This receptor was taken from a male donor with ankylosing spondylitis. The chain employs TRBV5-6 and TRBJ2-7, with a weak D call TRBD1 (6 bases). The CDR3 region has the DNA TGTGCCAGCAGCTTGATTTCCCCCGGACAGACCTACGAGCAGTACTTC. Residues: CASSLISPGQTYEQYF. Based on the CDR3 plus reference TRBV5-6 and TRBJ2-7, the full variable domain is DAGVTQSPTHLIKTRGQQVTLRCSPKSGHDTVSWYQQALGQGPQFIFQYYEEEERQRGNFPDRFSGHQFPNYSSELNVNALLLGDSALYLCASSLISPGQTYEQYFGPGTRLTVT.